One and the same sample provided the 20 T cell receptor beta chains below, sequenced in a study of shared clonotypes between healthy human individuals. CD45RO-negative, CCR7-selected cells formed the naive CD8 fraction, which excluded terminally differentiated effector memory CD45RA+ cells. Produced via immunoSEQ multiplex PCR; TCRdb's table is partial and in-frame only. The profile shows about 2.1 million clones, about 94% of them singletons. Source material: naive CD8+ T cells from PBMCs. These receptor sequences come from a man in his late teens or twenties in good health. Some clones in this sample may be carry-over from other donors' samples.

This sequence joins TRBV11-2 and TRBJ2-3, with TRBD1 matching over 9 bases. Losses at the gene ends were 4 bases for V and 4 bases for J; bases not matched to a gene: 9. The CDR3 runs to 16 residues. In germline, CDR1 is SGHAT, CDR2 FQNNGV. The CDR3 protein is CASSSLGQGSADTQYF. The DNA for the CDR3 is TGTGCCAGCAGCTCCCTCGGACAGGGGTCCGCAGATACGCAGTATTTT.

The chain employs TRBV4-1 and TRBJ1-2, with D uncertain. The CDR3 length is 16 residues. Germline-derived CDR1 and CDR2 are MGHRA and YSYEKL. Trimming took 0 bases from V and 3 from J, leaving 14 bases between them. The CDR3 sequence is CASSQDSPRPHYGYTF. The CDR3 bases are TGCGCCAGCAGCCAAGATTCCCCCCGCCCCCACTATGGCTACACCTTC.

This CDR3 is CAISEADRKSTDTQYF. In DNA form, the CDR3 reads TGTGCCATCAGTGAGGCGGACAGGAAAAGCACAGATACGCAGTATTTT. The chain uses TRBV10-3 and TRBJ2-3; 7 bases align to TRBD1. Germline trimming cut 2 bases from V and 0 bases from J; bases unmatched to any gene: 5. This CDR3 comprises 16 residues. CDR1 is ENHRY, CDR2 SYGVKD, per germline.

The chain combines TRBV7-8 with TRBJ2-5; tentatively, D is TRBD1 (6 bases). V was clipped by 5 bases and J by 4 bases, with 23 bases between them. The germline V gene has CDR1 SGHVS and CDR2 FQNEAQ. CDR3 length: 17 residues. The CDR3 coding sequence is TGTGCCAGCAGCCCAGTATCACAGGGAGTGAAGGGAGAGACCCAGTACTTC. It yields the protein CASSPVSQGVKGETQYF.

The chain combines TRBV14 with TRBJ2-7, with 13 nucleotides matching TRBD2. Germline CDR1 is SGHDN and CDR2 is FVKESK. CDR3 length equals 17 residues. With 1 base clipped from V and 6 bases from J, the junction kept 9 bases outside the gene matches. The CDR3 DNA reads TGTGCCAGCAGCCAAGTTTCCGGGACTAGCGGGAATCGCGAGCAGTACTTC. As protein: CASSQVSGTSGNREQYF.

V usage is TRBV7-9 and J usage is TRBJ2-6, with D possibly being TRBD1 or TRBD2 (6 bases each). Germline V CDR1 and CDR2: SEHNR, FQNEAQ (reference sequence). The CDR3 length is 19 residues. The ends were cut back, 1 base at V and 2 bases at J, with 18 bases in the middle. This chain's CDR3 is CASSLVSMGGEPGANVLTF. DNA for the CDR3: TGTGCCAGCAGCTTAGTTTCTATGGGGGGCGAACCTGGGGCCAACGTCCTGACTTTC.

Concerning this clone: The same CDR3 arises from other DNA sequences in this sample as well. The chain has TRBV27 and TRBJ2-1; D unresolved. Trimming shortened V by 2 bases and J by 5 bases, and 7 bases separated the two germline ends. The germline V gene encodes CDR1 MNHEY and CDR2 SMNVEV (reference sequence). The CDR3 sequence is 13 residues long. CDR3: CASSLGPDNEQFF. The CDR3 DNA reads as TGTGCCAGCAGTTTAGGGCCAGACAATGAGCAGTTCTTC.

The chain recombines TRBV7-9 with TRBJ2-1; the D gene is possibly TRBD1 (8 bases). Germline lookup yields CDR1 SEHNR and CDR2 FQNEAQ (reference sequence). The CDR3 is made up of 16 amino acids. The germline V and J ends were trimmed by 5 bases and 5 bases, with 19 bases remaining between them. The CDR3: CASSREDRVPHNEQFF. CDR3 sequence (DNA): TGTGCCAGCAGCCGGGAGGACAGGGTCCCCCACAATGAGCAGTTCTTC.

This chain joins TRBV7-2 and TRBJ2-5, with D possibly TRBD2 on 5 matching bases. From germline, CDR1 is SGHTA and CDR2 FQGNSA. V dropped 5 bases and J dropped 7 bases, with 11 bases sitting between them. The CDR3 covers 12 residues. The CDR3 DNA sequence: TGTGCCAGCAGCCCGATCGGAGGGACCCAGTACTTC. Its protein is CASSPIGGTQYF.

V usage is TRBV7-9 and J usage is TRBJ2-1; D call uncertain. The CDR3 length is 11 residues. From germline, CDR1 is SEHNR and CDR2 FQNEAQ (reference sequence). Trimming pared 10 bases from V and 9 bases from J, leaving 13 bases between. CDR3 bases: TGTGCCACAAAGGACGCCGGTGAGCAGTTCTTC. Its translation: CATKDAGEQFF.

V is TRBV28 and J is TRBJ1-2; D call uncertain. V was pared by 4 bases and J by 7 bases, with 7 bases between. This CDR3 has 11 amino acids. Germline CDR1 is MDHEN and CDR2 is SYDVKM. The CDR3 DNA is TGTGCCAGCAGTTGGGGATTTGGCTACACCTTC. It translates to CASSWGFGYTF.

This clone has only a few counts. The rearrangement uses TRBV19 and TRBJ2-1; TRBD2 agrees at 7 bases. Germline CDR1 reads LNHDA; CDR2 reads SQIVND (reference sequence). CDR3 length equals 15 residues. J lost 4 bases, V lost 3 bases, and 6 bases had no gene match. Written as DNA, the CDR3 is TGTGCCAGTAGTATTTGGCTAGCGGATTACAATGAGCAGTTCTTC. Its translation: CASSIWLADYNEQFF.

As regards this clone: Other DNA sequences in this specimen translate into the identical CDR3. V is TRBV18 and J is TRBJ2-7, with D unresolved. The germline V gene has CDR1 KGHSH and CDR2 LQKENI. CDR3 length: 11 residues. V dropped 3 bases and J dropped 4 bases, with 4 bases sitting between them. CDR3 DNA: TGTGCCAGCTCACCCGAATACGAGCAGTACTTC. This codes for CASSPEYEQYF. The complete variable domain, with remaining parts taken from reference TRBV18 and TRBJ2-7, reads NAGVMQNPRHLVRRRGQEARLRCSPMKGHSHVYWYRQLPEEGLKFMVYLQKENIIDESGMPKERFSAEFPKEGPSILRIQQVVRGDSAAYFCASSPEYEQYFGPGTRLTVT.

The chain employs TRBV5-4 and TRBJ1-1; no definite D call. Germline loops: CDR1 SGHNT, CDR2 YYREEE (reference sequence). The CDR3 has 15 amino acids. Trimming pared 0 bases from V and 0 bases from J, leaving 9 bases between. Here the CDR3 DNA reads TGTGCCAGCAGCTTGGGTACGTATTTGAACACTGAAGCTTTCTTT. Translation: CASSLGTYLNTEAFF.

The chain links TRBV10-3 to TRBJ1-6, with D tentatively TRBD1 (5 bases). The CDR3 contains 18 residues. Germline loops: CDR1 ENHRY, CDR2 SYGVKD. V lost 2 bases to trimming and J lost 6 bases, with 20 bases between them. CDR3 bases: TGTGCCATCAGTGAGATTCCCGACCTAGCTGGGGGTAATTCACCCCTCCACTTT. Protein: CAISEIPDLAGGNSPLHF.

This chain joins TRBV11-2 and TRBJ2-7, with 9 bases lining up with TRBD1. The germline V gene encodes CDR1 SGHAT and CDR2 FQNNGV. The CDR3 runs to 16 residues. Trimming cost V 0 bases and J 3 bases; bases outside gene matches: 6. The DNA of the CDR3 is TGTGCCAGCAGCTTAGATCCGGGACAGGGCGTCTACGAGCAGTACTTC. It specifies CASSLDPGQGVYEQYF.

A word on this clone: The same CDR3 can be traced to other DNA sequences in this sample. The CDR3 sequence is CASSDRGLNQPQHF. CDR3 DNA: TGTGCCAGCAGTGACCGGGGCCTCAATCAGCCCCAGCATTTT. The chain is built from TRBV25-1 and TRBJ1-5; D perhaps matches TRBD1 (5 bases). Trimming cost V 3 bases and J 3 bases, with 9 bases left between them. This CDR3 spans 14 amino acids. Germline CDR1 is MGHDK and CDR2 is SYGVNS. The full variable domain, completed using reference TRBV25-1 and TRBJ1-5, is EADIYQTPRYLVIGTGKKITLECSQTMGHDKMYWYQQDPGMELHLIHYSYGVNSTEKGDLSSESTVSRIRTEHFPLTLESARPSHTSQYLCASSDRGLNQPQHFGDGTRLSIL.

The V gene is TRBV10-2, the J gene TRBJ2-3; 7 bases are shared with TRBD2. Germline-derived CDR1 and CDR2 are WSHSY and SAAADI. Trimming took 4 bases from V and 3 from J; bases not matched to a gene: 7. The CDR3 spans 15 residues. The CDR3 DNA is TGCGCCAGCAGTGGCCTCCGGGAGGCGACAGATACGCAGTATTTT. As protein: CASSGLREATDTQYF.

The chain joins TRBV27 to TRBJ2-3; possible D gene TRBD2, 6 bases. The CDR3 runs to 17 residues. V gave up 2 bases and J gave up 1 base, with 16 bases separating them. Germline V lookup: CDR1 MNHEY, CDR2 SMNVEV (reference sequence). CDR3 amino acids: CASSLRVGRGGTDTQYF. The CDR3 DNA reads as TGTGCCAGCAGTTTAAGAGTCGGGCGGGGCGGCACAGATACGCAGTATTTT.

The CDR3 is CASSPPDRRAYEKLFF. CDR3 coding DNA: TGTGCCAGCTCACCACCCGACAGGAGGGCGTATGAAAAACTGTTTTTT. V and J are TRBV18 and TRBJ1-4; D is perhaps TRBD1 (6 bases). Trimming stripped 0 bases from V and 6 bases from J, with 14 bases between. The CDR3 covers 16 residues. Looked up from germline, CDR1 is KGHSH and CDR2 is LQKENI.